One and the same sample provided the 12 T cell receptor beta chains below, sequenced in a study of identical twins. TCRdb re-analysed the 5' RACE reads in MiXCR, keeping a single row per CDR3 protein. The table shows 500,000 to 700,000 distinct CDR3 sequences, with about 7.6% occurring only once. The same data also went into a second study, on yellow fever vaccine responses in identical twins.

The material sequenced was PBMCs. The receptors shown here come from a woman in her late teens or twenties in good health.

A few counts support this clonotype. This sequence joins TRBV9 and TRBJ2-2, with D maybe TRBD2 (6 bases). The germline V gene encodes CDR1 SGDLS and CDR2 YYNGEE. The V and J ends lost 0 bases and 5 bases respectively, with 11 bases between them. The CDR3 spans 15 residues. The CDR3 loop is CASSVEGLPTGELFF. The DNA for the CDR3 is TGTGCCAGCAGCGTAGAGGGACTTCCAACCGGGGAGCTGTTTTTT. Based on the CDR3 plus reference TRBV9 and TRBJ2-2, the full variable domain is DSGVTQTPKHLITATGQRVTLRCSPRSGDLSVYWYQQSLDQGLQFLIQYYNGEERAKGNILERFSAQQFPDLHSELNLSSLELGDSALYFCASSVEGLPTGELFFGEGSRLTVL.

The CDR3 protein is CASSLDSRTQYF. The DNA of the CDR3 is TGCGCCAGCAGCTTGGATTCCCGGACCCAGTACTTC. This chain links TRBV5-1 with TRBJ2-5; D unclear. The CDR3 runs 12 residues. V shed 0 bases and J shed 7 bases, with 7 bases lying between them. CDR1 is SGHRS, CDR2 YFSETQ, per germline.

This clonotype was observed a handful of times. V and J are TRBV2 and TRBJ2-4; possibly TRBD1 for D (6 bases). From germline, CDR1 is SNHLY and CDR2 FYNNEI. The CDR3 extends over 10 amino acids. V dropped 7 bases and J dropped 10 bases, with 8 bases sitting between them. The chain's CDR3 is CASNGQIQYF. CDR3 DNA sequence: TGTGCCAGCAATGGACAGATTCAGTACTTC.

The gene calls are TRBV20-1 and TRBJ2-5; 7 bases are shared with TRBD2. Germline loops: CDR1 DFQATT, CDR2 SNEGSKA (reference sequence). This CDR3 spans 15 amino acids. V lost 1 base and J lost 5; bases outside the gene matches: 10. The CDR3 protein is CSARGAGEGEETQYF. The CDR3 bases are TGCAGTGCTAGAGGGGCGGGAGAAGGTGAGGAGACCCAGTACTTC.

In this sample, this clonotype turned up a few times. For the CDR3, the DNA is TGTGCCAGCAGTCTTAGAACCGCGGGCTACACCTTC. It codes for CASSLRTAGYTF. This chain links TRBV12-3 or TRBV12-4 with TRBJ1-2; D uncertain. Trimming took 5 bases from V and 8 from J, leaving 12 bases between them. The CDR3 is made up of 12 amino acids.

The CDR3 region is CASSRRAGGASTDTQYF. CDR3 coding DNA: TGTGCCAGCAGCCGTCGCGCGGGGGGGGCTAGCACAGATACGCAGTATTTT. The chain is built from TRBV7-6 and TRBJ2-3; 9 bases map to TRBD2. V dropped 5 bases and J dropped 0; count of bases not matched to a gene: 9. Germline assignment: CDR1 SGHVS and CDR2 FNYEAQ. The CDR3 has 17 residues.

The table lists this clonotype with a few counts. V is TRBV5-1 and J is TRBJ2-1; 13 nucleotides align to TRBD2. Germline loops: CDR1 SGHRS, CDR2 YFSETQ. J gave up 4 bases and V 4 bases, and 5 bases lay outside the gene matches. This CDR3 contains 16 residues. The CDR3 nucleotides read TGCGCCAGCAGCGCTTTACTAGCGGGAGGGTACAATGAGCAGTTCTTC. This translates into CASSALLAGGYNEQFF. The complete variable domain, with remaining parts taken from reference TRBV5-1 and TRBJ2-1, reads KAGVTQTPRYLIKTRGQQVTLSCSPISGHRSVSWYQQTPGQGLQFLFEYFSETQRNKGNFPGRFSGRQFSNSRSEMNVSTLELGDSALYLCASSALLAGGYNEQFFGPGTRLTVL.

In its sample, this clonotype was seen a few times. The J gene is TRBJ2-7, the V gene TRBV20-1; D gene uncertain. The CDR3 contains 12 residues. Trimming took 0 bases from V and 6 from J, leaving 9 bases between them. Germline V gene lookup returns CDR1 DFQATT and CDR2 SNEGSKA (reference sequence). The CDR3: CSARDNLSEQYF. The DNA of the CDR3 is TGCAGTGCTAGAGATAACCTCTCCGAGCAGTACTTC.

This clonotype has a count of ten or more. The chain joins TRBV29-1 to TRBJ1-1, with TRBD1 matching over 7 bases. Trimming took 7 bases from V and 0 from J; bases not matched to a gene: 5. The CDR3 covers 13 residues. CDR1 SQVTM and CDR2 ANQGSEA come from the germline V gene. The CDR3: CSAWTGMNTEAFF. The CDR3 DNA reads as TGCAGCGCCTGGACAGGAATGAACACTGAAGCTTTCTTT.

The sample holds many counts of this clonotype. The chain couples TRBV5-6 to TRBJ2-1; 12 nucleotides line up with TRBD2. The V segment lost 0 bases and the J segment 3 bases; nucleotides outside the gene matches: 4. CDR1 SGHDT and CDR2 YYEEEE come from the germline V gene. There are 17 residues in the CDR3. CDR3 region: CASSLERLAGVYNEQFF. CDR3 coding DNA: TGTGCCAGCAGCTTGGAACGACTAGCGGGGGTCTACAATGAGCAGTTCTTC.

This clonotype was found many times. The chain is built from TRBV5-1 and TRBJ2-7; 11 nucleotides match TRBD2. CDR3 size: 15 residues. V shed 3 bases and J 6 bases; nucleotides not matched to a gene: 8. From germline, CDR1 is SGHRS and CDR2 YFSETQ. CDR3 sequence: CASSSTSGVTPEQYF. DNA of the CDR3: TGCGCCAGCAGCTCGACTAGCGGGGTAACGCCCGAGCAGTACTTC.

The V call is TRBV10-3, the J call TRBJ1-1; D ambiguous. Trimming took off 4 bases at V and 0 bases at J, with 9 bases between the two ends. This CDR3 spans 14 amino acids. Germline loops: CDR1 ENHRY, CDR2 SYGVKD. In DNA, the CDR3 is TGTGCCATCAGTGGGAGGGAGATGAACACTGAAGCTTTCTTT. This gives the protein CAISGREMNTEAFF.